This T cell receptor beta chain was sequenced in a study of T cell changes during pregnancy in multiple sclerosis. Libraries were prepared by immunoSEQ multiplex PCR; TCRdb keeps only in-frame clonotypes and omits some of them. The sample gives some 40,000 clones, approximately 91% of which show up once; about 0.43% is in the top ten. V gave up 0 bases and J gave up 2 bases; unmatched junction bases: 2. The CDR3 has 14 amino acids. In germline, CDR1 is SGHKS, CDR2 YYEKEE (reference sequence). The chain uses TRBV5-5 and TRBJ2-7, with 7 bases that match TRBD1. This clonotype originated in a female donor in good health, enrolled as a control in a pregnancy study. Sequences were derived from CD4+ T cells from peripheral blood mononuclear cells, sampled in the third trimester of pregnancy. This CDR3 reads CASSLGDRTYEQYF. For the CDR3, the DNA is TGTGCCAGCAGCTTGGGGGACAGAACCTACGAGCAGTACTTC. Filled out from reference TRBV5-5 and TRBJ2-7, the complete variable domain reads DAGVTQSPTHLIKTRGQQVTLRCSPISGHKSVSWYQQVLGQGPQFIFQYYEKEERGRGNFPDRFSARQFPNYSSELNVNALLLGDSALYLCASSLGDRTYEQYFGPGTRLTVT.